This T cell receptor beta chain was identified during a study of blood T cell repertoires in COVID-19. Study as a whole: For recovered donors of Cohort 3, there were two negative PCRs, clearance, or symptom resolution.

V was pared by 5 bases and J by 4 bases, with 6 bases of the junction left unmatched. Germline V lookup: CDR1 MNHEY, CDR2 SVGAGI. This CDR3 contains 14 residues. Assay used: immunoSEQ multiplex PCR; TCRdb lists only in-frame clones, some missing. Among more than 120,000 clones listed, approximately 84% were seen once. Adults between about 18 and 89 years of age took part from 20 to 25 US areas. In assigning cohorts, the study relied on participant-reported clinical history. The sequencing sample was made of PBMCs or T cells enriched from blood (not recorded which). The clonotype comes from a man aged 45-60 years in a cohort exposed to, infected with or recovered from COVID-19 (not recorded which). V usage is TRBV6-5 and J usage is TRBJ1-2, with 8 positions matching TRBD1. CDR3 protein: CASSTGQGGYGYTF. In DNA, the CDR3 is TGTGCCAGCAGTACCGGACAGGGAGGCTATGGCTACACCTTC.